The 7 T cell receptor beta chains below all came from one sample that was sequenced in a study of T cell repertoires in cytomegalovirus infection. TCRdb re-derived calls from the reads in MiXCR, one entry per CDR3 protein. The sample includes about 140,000 distinct CDR3 sequences, roughly 6% of them seen just once. What was sequenced was PBMCs. These receptor sequences come from a human donor in good health (CMV status not recorded). Some clones in this sample may be carry-over from other donors' samples.

This clonotype was recorded many times. The chain combines TRBV5-6 with TRBJ2-7; no definite D call. V was cut by 1 base and J by 5 bases, with 13 bases left in between. Germline CDR1 SGHDT, CDR2 YYEEEE. This CDR3 comprises 14 residues. CDR3 nucleotide sequence: TGTGCCAGCAGCTTGCGAGGCAGTGGCAACGAGCAGTACTTC. This encodes CASSLRGSGNEQYF.

This clonotype was seen repeatedly, ten times or more. The chain joins TRBV11-2 to TRBJ2-6, with a tentative D call TRBD1 (6 bases). The germline gives CDR1 SGHAT, CDR2 FQNNGV. V was cut by 5 bases and J by 0 bases, with 17 bases left in between. The CDR3 is made up of 18 amino acids. The CDR3 bases are TGTGCCAGCAGCATCGGGACACCCTTTCACTCTGGGGCCAACGTCCTGACTTTC. Translating it yields CASSIGTPFHSGANVLTF. Complete variable domain (other parts from reference TRBV11-2 and TRBJ2-6): EAGVAQSPRYKIIEKRQSVAFWCNPISGHATLYWYQQILGQGPKLLIQFQNNGVVDDSQLPKDRFSAERLKGVDSTLKIQPAKLEDSAVYLCASSIGTPFHSGANVLTFGAGSRLTVL.

Ten or more counts support this clonotype. This chain uses TRBV7-2 with TRBJ2-5; D unclear. CDR3 length equals 14 residues. Germline-derived CDR1 and CDR2 are SGHTA and FQGNSA. V shed 5 bases and J shed 10 bases, with 20 bases lying between them. CDR3 residues: CASSLPPGSGVQYF. The CDR3 DNA reads as TGTGCCAGCAGCCTCCCCCCCGGATCTGGCGTCCAGTACTTC.

This clonotype showed up many times. The chain is built from TRBV7-2 and TRBJ1-2, with 7 bases identical to TRBD1. The germline V gene encodes CDR1 SGHTA and CDR2 FQGNSA. The CDR3 covers 16 residues. V trimming: 1 base; J trimming: 2 bases; junction bases outside the gene matches: 7. CDR3 bases: TGTGCCAGCAGCTTAGGTGGGGGACAGAGGAACTATGGCTACACCTTC. It specifies CASSLGGGQRNYGYTF.

This clonotype has at least ten counts. This sequence joins TRBV29-1 and TRBJ2-5; D may be TRBD1 (6 bases). This CDR3 is built from 15 residues. Trimming shortened V by 4 bases and J by 4 bases, and 19 bases separated the two germline ends. Germline CDR1 and CDR2: SQVTM and ANQGSEA. CDR3 residues: CSVGRGTQGRETQYF. The CDR3 DNA is TGCAGCGTTGGGAGAGGGACCCAGGGGCGAGAGACCCAGTACTTC.

Only a few counts were recorded for this clonotype. This chain uses TRBV6-2 or TRBV6-3 with TRBJ1-5; D gene unclear. V was trimmed by 2 bases and J by 7 bases, leaving 12 bases between them. The CDR3 sequence is 14 residues long. CDR1 and CDR2 from the germline V gene are MNHEY and SVGEGT. Here the CDR3 reads CASSYGQDWQPQHF. Written as DNA, the CDR3 is TGTGCCAGCAGTTACGGGCAGGACTGGCAGCCCCAGCATTTT.

In its sample, this clonotype was seen many times. J is TRBJ1-2 and V is TRBV15; no clear D. With 2 bases removed from V and 3 bases from J, the gap between germline ends came to 4 bases. Per germline, CDR1 LNHNV and CDR2 YYDKDF (reference sequence). The CDR3 has 12 amino acids. This chain's CDR3 is CATSRQDYGYTF. In DNA, the CDR3 is TGTGCCACCAGCAGACAGGACTATGGCTACACCTTC.